These 11 T cell receptor beta chains were all obtained from the same sample, sequenced in a study of read filtering for tumor transcriptome and immune sequencing. The library was built from roughly 400 ng RNA with molecular barcoded adaptors for alpha/delta and beta/gamma chains. MiXCR, run by TCRdb on the reads, gives a single entry per CDR3 protein. The sample has approximately 58,000 distinct CDR3 sequences, roughly 19% seen once. Sequenced sample: a population of CD138-negative cells sorted from bone marrow. These receptors all come from a donor at least 40 years old with multiple myeloma.

Comments on this clonotype: This clone may be a read error of a much larger clone one base away. The genes are TRBV7-3 and TRBJ2-6; TRBD2 is a possible D gene (7 bases). The CDR3 loop spans 17 amino acids. Germline loops: CDR1 SGHTA, CDR2 FQGTGA. The CDR3: CASSTTSTGSGANVQTF. CDR3 nucleotides: TGTGCCAGCAGCACCACATCTACAGGGAGCGGGGCCAACGTCCAGACTTTC.

This clonotype was recorded many times. Mismatch with germline at one junction end may stem from a read error. The chain links TRBV25-1 to TRBJ1-6; D might be TRBD1 (5 bases). This CDR3 spans 13 amino acids. Germline loops: CDR1 MGHDK, CDR2 SYGVNS. CDR3 nucleotide sequence: TGTGCAAGCAGGGCCAGGGTAGATTCACCCCTCCACTTT. This translates into CASRARVDSPLHF.

This clonotype was observed at least ten times. The chain couples TRBV5-1 to TRBJ2-1, with 8 bases that match TRBD2. V shed 0 bases and J 7 bases; nucleotides not matched to a gene: 6. CDR1 is SGHRS, CDR2 YFSETQ, per germline. This CDR3 is 15 amino acids long. This CDR3 is CASSLGSSGGNEQFF. The CDR3 nucleotides read TGCGCCAGCAGCTTGGGGTCAAGCGGGGGTAATGAGCAGTTCTTC.

Many counts were recorded for this clonotype. This chain connects TRBV5-1 to TRBJ2-5, with D possibly called TRBD1 or TRBD2 (5 bases each). This CDR3 region has 15 residues. Germline V lookup: CDR1 SGHRS, CDR2 YFSETQ. V lost 2 bases to trimming and J lost 4 bases, with 15 bases between them. Here the CDR3 DNA reads TGCGCCAGCAGCTTAGGGACGGCTGGGGGAGAGACCCAGTACTTC. Its protein is CASSLGTAGGETQYF.

The table lists this clonotype with many counts. The rearrangement links TRBV6-1 to TRBJ2-3; 9 positions agree with TRBD2. V lost 6 bases, J lost 1 base, and 5 bases stayed unmatched. The CDR3 has 15 residues. The germline V gene encodes CDR1 MNHNS and CDR2 SASEGT. CDR3 nucleotides: TGTGCCAGCAGCTTAGCGGGAGCTCGCACAGATACGCAGTATTTT. Its translation: CASSLAGARTDTQYF.

This clonotype was seen a few times. The chain employs TRBV5-1 and TRBJ2-5, with D hard to call. Trimming removed 1 base from V and 0 bases from J, with 7 bases in between. The CDR3 is made up of 14 amino acids. Germline-derived CDR1 and CDR2 are SGHRS and YFSETQ. For the CDR3, the DNA is TGCGCCAGCAGCTTGCTCTCAGACCAAGAGACCCAGTACTTC. It specifies CASSLLSDQETQYF. The entire variable domain, with the rest obtained from reference TRBV5-1 and TRBJ2-5, is as follows: KAGVTQTPRYLIKTRGQQVTLSCSPISGHRSVSWYQQTPGQGLQFLFEYFSETQRNKGNFPGRFSGRQFSNSRSEMNVSTLELGDSALYLCASSLLSDQETQYFGPGTRLLVL.

This clonotype was found a few times. The V call is TRBV2, the J call TRBJ2-7; TRBD1 aligns across 7 bases. Germline V lookup: CDR1 SNHLY, CDR2 FYNNEI. The V segment lost 6 bases and the J segment 2 bases; nucleotides outside the gene matches: 7. CDR3 length: 14 residues. CDR3 bases: TGTGCCAGCAGCCCTGACAGGGTAACCTACGAGCAGTACTTC. Translating gives CASSPDRVTYEQYF.

This clonotype was detected ten times or more. This rearrangement joins TRBV6-1 to TRBJ2-3; D not resolved. The length of the CDR3 is 14 residues. Germline V gives CDR1 MNHNS, CDR2 SASEGT. With 3 bases removed from V and 2 bases from J, the gap between germline ends came to 9 bases. CDR3 DNA: TGTGCCAGCAGTGATAAGGTACACACAGATACGCAGTATTTT. It is translated as CASSDKVHTDTQYF.

This clonotype was detected ten times or more. The rearrangement joins TRBV28 to TRBJ2-1, with 8 positions matching TRBD2. Germline V gene data show CDR1 as MDHEN and CDR2 as SYDVKM. The junction had 7 bases not matched to a gene; V was cut back by 5 bases and J by 4 bases. This CDR3 is built from 15 residues. For the CDR3, the DNA is TGTGCCAGCAGTGAACGGGGGGGTGGGTACAATGAGCAGTTCTTC. It is translated as CASSERGGGYNEQFF.

The CDR3 sequence: CASSPTGPGETKNIQYF. As DNA, the CDR3 is TGTGCCAGCAGCCCGACCGGCCCCGGAGAGACCAAAAACATTCAGTACTTC. The chain is built from TRBV7-3 and TRBJ2-4; no firm D call. The CDR3 covers 17 residues. Germline V gene lookup returns CDR1 SGHTA and CDR2 FQGTGA. The V end was cut by 5 bases, the J end by 2 bases, with 19 bases between.

In regard to this clonotype: Given a much more abundant clone one base away, this may be a read error. The chain has TRBV7-2 and TRBJ2-7; D gene unclear. The CDR3 spans 13 residues. Germline assignment: CDR1 SGHTA and CDR2 FQGNSA. This CDR3 reads CASSLDRVYAQYF. The CDR3 coding sequence is TGTGCCAGCAGCTTAGACAGAGTCTACGCGCAGTACTTC.